A single sample is the source of the 25 T cell receptor beta chains below, sequenced in a study of control samples from healthy donors and cancer patients. Measured with immunoSEQ multiplex PCR; TCRdb has only the in-frame clones, and not every one. The top ten hold 1.9% of the sample, which has over 60,000 clones, about 90% seen once. Sequences were obtained from PBMCs. The source is a woman aged 60 to 75 with head and neck cancer.

The chain links TRBV30 to TRBJ2-2; maybe TRBD1 (6 bases). The length of the CDR3 is 14 residues. Trimming removed 2 bases from V and 6 bases from J, with 13 bases in between. The germline CDR1 and CDR2 sequences are GTSNPN and SVGIG (reference sequence). This CDR3 is CAWSPTGYPGELFF. The CDR3, as DNA: TGTGCCTGGAGTCCTACAGGGTATCCCGGGGAGCTGTTTTTT.

The chain couples TRBV30 to TRBJ1-1, with a tentative D call TRBD1 (5 bases). There are 12 residues in the CDR3. Germline V gene sequence: CDR1 GTSNPN, CDR2 SVGIG (reference sequence). With 3 bases removed from V and 9 bases from J, the gap between germline ends came to 14 bases. DNA for the CDR3: TGTGCCTGGAGCGAGCGGGACGTCAAAGCTTTCTTT. Protein product: CAWSERDVKAFF. The full variable domain, in which reference TRBV30 and TRBJ1-1 provide the parts outside the CDR3, is SQTIHQWPATLVQPVGSPLSLECTVEGTSNPNLYWYRQAAGRGLQLLFYSVGIGQISSEVPQNLSASRPQDRQFILSSKKLLLSDSGFYLCAWSERDVKAFFGQGTRLTVV.

A word on this clone: Other DNA sequences in the same sample also yield this CDR3. The genes are TRBV7-2 and TRBJ2-7; the match to TRBD2 covers 8 bases. There are 18 residues in the CDR3. The J segment lost 5 bases and the V segment lost 1 base, leaving 16 bases of the junction unmatched. Per germline, CDR1 SGHTA and CDR2 FQGNSA. CDR3 coding DNA: TGTGCCAGCAGCTTAGTTTACCCGGGGGGGGGCATGTACGACGAGCAGTACTTC. Protein product: CASSLVYPGGGMYDEQYF.

J is TRBJ2-5 and V is TRBV27; TRBD1 matches 7 bases. The CDR3 loop spans 14 amino acids. Germline-derived CDR1 and CDR2 are MNHEY and SMNVEV (reference sequence). V shed 6 bases, J shed 1 base, and the junction held 5 bases outside the gene matches. For the CDR3, the DNA is TGTGCCAGCAGAAGAGGGGGCTTCCAAGAGACCCAGTACTTC. Residues: CASRRGGFQETQYF.

V and J are TRBV28 and TRBJ2-4; no clear D gene. The V end lost 1 base, the J end lost 0 bases, and 10 bases lay between the germline ends. The CDR3 loop spans 16 amino acids. CDR1 MDHEN and CDR2 SYDVKM come from the germline V gene. CDR3 in DNA: TGTGCCAGCAGTTTATTCTCTAATCTAGCCAAAAACATTCAGTACTTC. Its translation is CASSLFSNLAKNIQYF. The whole variable domain, filled in from reference TRBV28 and TRBJ2-4, reads DVKVTQSSRYLVKRTGEKVFLECVQDMDHENMFWYRQDPGLGLRLIYFSYDVKMKEKGDIPEGYSVSREKKERFSLILESASTNQTSMYLCASSLFSNLAKNIQYFGAGTRLSVL.

This sequence joins TRBV3-1 (or the pseudogene TRBV3-2) and TRBJ1-5; TRBD1 is a possible D gene (6 bases). Germline CDR1 and CDR2: LGHDT and YNNKEL (reference sequence). V was trimmed by 0 bases and J by 4 bases, leaving 13 bases between them. CDR3 length: 16 residues. CDR3 sequence reads: CASSQDSGTRNQPQHF. The DNA for the CDR3 is TGTGCCAGCAGCCAAGATTCAGGGACACGGAATCAGCCCCAGCATTTT.

The J gene is TRBJ2-7, the V gene TRBV10-1; TRBD2 matches 7 bases. The germline V gene has CDR1 WNHNN and CDR2 SYGVQD (reference sequence). The CDR3 contains 14 residues. Trimming cost V 6 bases and J 0 bases; bases outside gene matches: 5. Here the CDR3 DNA reads TGCGCCAGCAGCGAGCGGGGCGGCTCCTACGAGCAGTACTTC. This sequence encodes CASSERGGSYEQYF.

The chain links TRBV19 to TRBJ2-1, with 10 nucleotides matching TRBD2. J was trimmed by 4 bases and V by 6 bases; bases with no gene match: 3. This CDR3 contains 14 residues. Per germline, CDR1 LNHDA and CDR2 SQIVND (reference sequence). In DNA, the CDR3 is TGTGCCAGTAGGCTGACTAGCGGGTACAATGAGCAGTTCTTC. Encoded protein: CASRLTSGYNEQFF.

CDR3 region: CASVTGFDYGYTF. The CDR3 bases are TGTGCCAGCGTGACAGGGTTCGACTATGGCTACACCTTC. The V call is TRBV28, the J call TRBJ1-2; 7 positions match TRBD1. This CDR3 spans 13 amino acids. V dropped 8 bases and J dropped 3; count of bases not matched to a gene: 6. CDR1 and CDR2 (germline): MDHEN, SYDVKM.

The V gene is TRBV24-1, the J gene TRBJ2-1; D call uncertain. Trimming pared 4 bases from V and 6 bases from J, leaving 9 bases between. Germline CDR1 and CDR2: KGHDR and SFDVKD. CDR3 length: 13 residues. CDR3 DNA: TGTGCCACCAGTGAGTATCCGAGCAATGAGCAGTTCTTC. It codes for CATSEYPSNEQFF.

The V call is TRBV11-2, the J call TRBJ2-7; TRBD1 aligns across 7 bases. From germline, CDR1 is SGHAT and CDR2 FQNNGV. V lost 5 bases to trimming and J lost 2 bases; unmatched junction nucleotides: 6. This CDR3 comprises 14 residues. The CDR3 DNA reads TGTGCCAGCAGCCACCATACAGGGGCCTACGAGCAGTACTTC. It is translated as CASSHHTGAYEQYF.

J is TRBJ1-1 and V is TRBV2; D ambiguous. The CDR3 loop spans 14 amino acids. Germline-derived CDR1 and CDR2 are SNHLY and FYNNEI. V lost 0 bases to trimming and J lost 4 bases, with 9 bases between them. The CDR3 bases are TGTGCCAGCAGTGAAGCAGCCACCCTCACTGAAGCTTTCTTT. The encoded protein is CASSEAATLTEAFF.

This clone was observed a single time. The chain joins TRBV2 to TRBJ2-1; TRBD2 matches 9 bases. The CDR3 sequence is 17 residues long. V lost 3 bases to trimming and J lost 6 bases; unmatched junction nucleotides: 12. The germline V gene has CDR1 SNHLY and CDR2 FYNNEI. The CDR3 DNA follows: TGTGCCAGCAGTGATCGAACGGGACTAGCATTGAGCAATGAGCAGTTCTTC. Residues: CASSDRTGLALSNEQFF.

This chain connects TRBV3-1 (or the pseudogene TRBV3-2) to TRBJ1-1; 8 bases agree with TRBD1. The V and J ends lost 3 bases and 5 bases, in that order; junction bases with no gene match: 5. The germline V gene encodes CDR1 LGHDT and CDR2 YNNKEL (reference sequence). The CDR3 sequence is 14 residues long. CDR3 in amino acids: CASSHQYRGTEAFF. DNA for the CDR3: TGTGCCAGCAGCCACCAATACAGGGGGACTGAAGCTTTCTTT.

The gene calls are TRBV12-3 or TRBV12-4 and TRBJ2-5; TRBD2 might be the D (6 bases). Between the trimmed V and J ends, which lost 6 bases and 10 bases, there was a span of 15 bases. The CDR3 length is 12 residues. The CDR3 coding sequence is TGTGCCAGCAGCCTAACCGGGGAGGTCCAGTACTTC. It encodes CASSLTGEVQYF.

This clone was found once. The chain employs TRBV7-8 and TRBJ1-1; 9 bases match TRBD1. Trimming at V came to 5 bases and at J to 0 bases, leaving 4 bases not matched to a gene. The CDR3 is 15 residues long. CDR1 and CDR2 (germline): SGHVS, FQNEAQ. The CDR3 protein is CASSPRTGVNTEAFF. In nucleotides, the CDR3 is TGTGCCAGCAGCCCACGGACAGGGGTGAACACTGAAGCTTTCTTT.

This clone appeared once. The chain has TRBV11-2 and TRBJ2-2, with D possibly matching TRBD2 (7 bases). Germline-derived CDR1 and CDR2 are SGHAT and FQNNGV. The CDR3 length is 16 residues. The V gene lost 2 bases and the J gene lost 4 bases, with 14 bases spanning the gap. This CDR3 is CASSLRGRGSTGELFF. The CDR3, as DNA: TGTGCCAGCAGCTTACGGGGGAGGGGGAGCACCGGGGAGCTGTTTTTT.

The chain carries TRBV15 and TRBJ2-1, with 9 bases lining up with TRBD1. The CDR3 loop spans 23 amino acids. The junction had 26 bases not matched to a gene; V was cut back by 4 bases and J by 1 base. Per the germline V gene, CDR1 is LNHNV and CDR2 is YYDKDF (reference sequence). The CDR3: CATSIETPGQGNKREPSYNEQFF. The CDR3 bases are TGTGCCACCAGCATCGAGACCCCCGGACAGGGGAATAAGAGGGAGCCGTCCTACAATGAGCAGTTCTTC.

The chain recombines TRBV5-6 with TRBJ2-1; 15 nucleotides line up with TRBD2. V shed 1 base and J 6 bases; nucleotides not matched to a gene: 8. This CDR3 has 18 amino acids. The germline V gene encodes CDR1 SGHDT and CDR2 YYEEEE. CDR3 DNA: TGTGCCAGCAGCTTGTTTAGGACTAGCGGGAGGGCCATCAATGAGCAGTTCTTC. Translating gives CASSLFRTSGRAINEQFF.

This rearrangement joins TRBV6-5 to TRBJ1-2; D is unresolved. There are 15 residues in the CDR3. V was shortened by 6 bases and J by 0 bases, with 14 bases between the two germline ends. Germline lookup yields CDR1 MNHEY and CDR2 SVGAGI. Here the CDR3 reads CASSPKLTANYGYTF. The CDR3, as DNA: TGTGCCAGCAGCCCAAAGCTAACAGCTAACTATGGCTACACCTTC.

This clone was recorded a few times. The CDR3 spells CASSQGRAYSNQPQHF. CDR3 nucleotide sequence: TGTGCCAGCAGCCAAGGGAGGGCCTATAGCAATCAGCCCCAGCATTTT. The rearrangement joins TRBV3-1 (or the pseudogene TRBV3-2) to TRBJ1-5; D is unclear. CDR1 and CDR2 (germline): LGHDT, YNNKEL (reference sequence). The CDR3 sequence is 16 residues long. The V gene lost 1 base and the J gene lost 0 bases, with 10 bases spanning the gap.

The V and J genes are TRBV11-2 and TRBJ2-1; 10 bases map to TRBD2. The germline CDR1 and CDR2 sequences are SGHAT and FQNNGV. J was trimmed by 4 bases and V by 5 bases; bases with no gene match: 5. The CDR3 runs to 15 residues. The chain's CDR3 is CASSVGTSAYNEQFF. Written as DNA, the CDR3 is TGTGCCAGCAGCGTAGGGACTAGCGCGTACAATGAGCAGTTCTTC.

The chain employs TRBV5-1 and TRBJ2-5; TRBD2 matches at 11 bases. Germline V gene sequence: CDR1 SGHRS, CDR2 YFSETQ. This CDR3 is 16 amino acids long. V dropped 1 base and J dropped 1; count of bases not matched to a gene: 3. The CDR3 region is CASSLTSGSAQETQYF. In DNA form, the CDR3 reads TGCGCCAGCAGCTTGACTAGCGGGAGCGCCCAAGAGACCCAGTACTTC.

The V and J genes are TRBV14 and TRBJ2-1; 10 positions agree with TRBD2. Germline V gene sequence: CDR1 SGHDN, CDR2 FVKESK. V trimming: 1 base; J trimming: 5 bases; junction bases outside the gene matches: 5. The CDR3 runs to 16 residues. CDR3 sequence: CASSQVLAGVNNEQFF. The CDR3 nucleotides are TGTGCCAGCAGCCAAGTCCTAGCGGGAGTAAACAATGAGCAGTTCTTC.

This clone was found once. The CDR3 here is CASSLGGRSSRGNEQFF. The CDR3 coding sequence is TGTGCCAGCAGCTTAGGTGGGAGGTCCAGCCGCGGCAATGAGCAGTTCTTC. V and J are TRBV7-3 and TRBJ2-1; weak D call: TRBD2 (6 bases). The CDR3 has 17 amino acids. Between the trimmed V and J ends, which lost 2 bases and 6 bases, there was a span of 20 bases. Germline-derived CDR1 and CDR2 are SGHTA and FQGTGA.